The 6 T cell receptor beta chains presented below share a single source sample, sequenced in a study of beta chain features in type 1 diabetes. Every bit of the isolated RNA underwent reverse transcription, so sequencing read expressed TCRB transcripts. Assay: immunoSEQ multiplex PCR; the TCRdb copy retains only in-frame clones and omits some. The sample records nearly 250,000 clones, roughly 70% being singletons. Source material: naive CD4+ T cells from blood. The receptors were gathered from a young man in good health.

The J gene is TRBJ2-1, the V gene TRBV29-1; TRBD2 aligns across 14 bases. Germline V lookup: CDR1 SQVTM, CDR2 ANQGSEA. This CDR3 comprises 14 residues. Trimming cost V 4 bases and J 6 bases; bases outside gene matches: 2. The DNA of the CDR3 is TGCAGCGTTGCGGGACTAGCGGGGGCCAATGAGCAGTTCTTC. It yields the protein CSVAGLAGANEQFF.

In nucleotides, the CDR3 is TGTGCCAGCAGCGACGGACAGGGGTATGGAAACACCATATATTTT. Translation gives CASSDGQGYGNTIYF. The rearrangement joins TRBV9 to TRBJ1-3, with 9 bases that match TRBD1. CDR1 SGDLS and CDR2 YYNGEE come from the germline V gene. The trim removed 3 bases at V and 3 bases at J, leaving 4 bases unmatched. This CDR3 comprises 15 residues.

CDR3 sequence reads: CASSSNTADTQYF. CDR3 DNA sequence: TGTGCCAGCAGCTCCAATACCGCAGATACGCAGTATTTT. The chain couples TRBV7-2 to TRBJ2-3; D gene ambiguous. This CDR3 has 13 residues. Between the trimmed V and J ends, which lost 4 bases and 4 bases, there was a span of 9 bases. The germline CDR1 and CDR2 sequences are SGHTA and FQGNSA.

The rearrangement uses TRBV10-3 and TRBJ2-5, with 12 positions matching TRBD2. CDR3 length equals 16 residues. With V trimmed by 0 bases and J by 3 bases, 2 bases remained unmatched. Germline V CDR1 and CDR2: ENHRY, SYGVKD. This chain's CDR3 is CAISESRLAGEETQYF. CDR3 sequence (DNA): TGTGCCATCAGTGAGTCCCGACTAGCGGGGGAAGAGACCCAGTACTTC.

In DNA form, the CDR3 reads TGTGCCAGCAGCCAACCCGGTGATGGCACCGGGGAGCTGTTTTTT. This codes for CASSQPGDGTGELFF. This chain links TRBV14 with TRBJ2-2; D is ambiguous. Germline V gene sequence: CDR1 SGHDN, CDR2 FVKESK. V dropped 2 bases and J dropped 4 bases, with 11 bases sitting between them. This CDR3 has 15 residues. Full variable domain (rest looked up from reference TRBV14 and TRBJ2-2): EAGVTQFPSHSVIEKGQTVTLRCDPISGHDNLYWYRRVMGKEIKFLLHFVKESKQDESGMPNNRFLAERTGGTYSTLKVQPAELEDSGVYFCASSQPGDGTGELFFGEGSRLTVL.

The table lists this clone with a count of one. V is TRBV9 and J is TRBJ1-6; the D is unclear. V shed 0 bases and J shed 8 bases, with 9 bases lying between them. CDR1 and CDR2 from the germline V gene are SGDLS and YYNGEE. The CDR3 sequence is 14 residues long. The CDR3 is CASSVDGSHSPLHF. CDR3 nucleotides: TGTGCCAGCAGCGTAGATGGCAGCCATTCACCCCTCCACTTT.